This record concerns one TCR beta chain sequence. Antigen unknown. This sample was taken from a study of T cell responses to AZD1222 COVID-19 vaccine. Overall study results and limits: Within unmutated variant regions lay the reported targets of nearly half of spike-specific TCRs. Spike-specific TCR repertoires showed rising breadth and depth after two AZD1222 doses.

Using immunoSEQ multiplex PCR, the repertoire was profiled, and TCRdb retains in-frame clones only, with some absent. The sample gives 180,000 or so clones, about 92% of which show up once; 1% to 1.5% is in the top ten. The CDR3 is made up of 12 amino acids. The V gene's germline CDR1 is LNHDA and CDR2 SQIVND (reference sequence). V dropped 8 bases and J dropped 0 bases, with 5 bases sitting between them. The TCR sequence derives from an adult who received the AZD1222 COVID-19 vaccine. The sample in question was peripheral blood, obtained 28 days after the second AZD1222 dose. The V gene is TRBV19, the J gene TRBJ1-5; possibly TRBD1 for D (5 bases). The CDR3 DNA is TGTGCCAGTGGGGGTAGCAATCAGCCCCAGCATTTT. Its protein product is CASGGSNQPQHF.